The rows below give T cell receptor beta chains drawn from one sample of a study of monozygotic twins with inflammatory bowel disease. TCRdb reanalyzed the 5' RACE reads, giving one entry per CDR3 protein sequence and no DNA. The ten most abundant clones cover approximately 1.2% of a sample with some 150,000 distinct CDR3 sequences. Sequencing was carried out using blood. The receptors were gathered from a human donor with ulcerative colitis or Crohn's disease, or a healthy co-twin of an affected twin (not recorded which). Both conserved end residues are part of each CDR3. Fields, in order: J gene, V gene, CDR3 protein.

j_call: TRBJ2-3; v_call: TRBV24-1; cdr3_aa: CATSDLDDRGSTDTQYF
j_call: TRBJ2-2; v_call: TRBV24-1; cdr3_aa: CATSDLTGTDNTGELFF
j_call: TRBJ2-5; v_call: TRBV5-5; cdr3_aa: CASSFGVDRQETQYF
j_call: TRBJ1-5; v_call: TRBV5-5; cdr3_aa: CASSLWTGGDGNQPQHF
j_call: TRBJ1-1; v_call: TRBV5-1; cdr3_aa: CASSVGANTEAFF
j_call: TRBJ2-5; v_call: TRBV5-4; cdr3_aa: CASTRDREETQYF
j_call: TRBJ2-5; v_call: TRBV7-3; cdr3_aa: CASSLIALADQETQYF
j_call: TRBJ2-2; v_call: TRBV5-5; cdr3_aa: CASSFRGAANTGELFF
j_call: TRBJ2-7; v_call: TRBV5-1; cdr3_aa: CASSLGASRDYEQYF
j_call: TRBJ1-2; v_call: TRBV7-2; cdr3_aa: CASRHFKYGTGVIGYTF
j_call: TRBJ2-3; v_call: TRBV19; cdr3_aa: CASSIVGGSRDTQYF
j_call: TRBJ1-5; v_call: TRBV5-5; cdr3_aa: CASSPRAAGVSNQPQHF
j_call: TRBJ2-2; v_call: TRBV18; cdr3_aa: CASSPLDSPTGELFF
j_call: TRBJ2-1; v_call: TRBV24-1; cdr3_aa: CATSDTRGSGFF
j_call: TRBJ2-2; v_call: TRBV4-3; cdr3_aa: CASSQEFGREAAELFF
j_call: TRBJ1-1; v_call: TRBV10-3; cdr3_aa: CAIKEAAATEAFF
j_call: TRBJ2-7; v_call: TRBV5-1; cdr3_aa: CASSSDRGAPEQYF
j_call: TRBJ1-1; v_call: TRBV27; cdr3_aa: CASSQGRGKITEAFF
j_call: TRBJ1-1; v_call: TRBV28; cdr3_aa: CASINPGPAAEAFF
j_call: TRBJ2-3; v_call: TRBV28; cdr3_aa: CASSTSGSGTDTQYF
j_call: TRBJ2-2; v_call: TRBV7-2; cdr3_aa: CASSLDRAGTGELFF
j_call: TRBJ2-4; v_call: TRBV11-2; cdr3_aa: CASSERLIAKNIQYF
j_call: TRBJ2-2; v_call: TRBV5-1; cdr3_aa: CASSPTGTTSTGELFF
j_call: TRBJ1-1; v_call: TRBV20-1; cdr3_aa: CSARVNTEAFF
j_call: TRBJ2-5; v_call: TRBV29-1; cdr3_aa: CSATGQLQETQYF
j_call: TRBJ2-7; v_call: TRBV5-1; cdr3_aa: CASSPSGRAITAAYEQYF
j_call: TRBJ2-2; v_call: TRBV14; cdr3_aa: CASSLGLPGELFF
j_call: TRBJ2-7; v_call: TRBV20-1; cdr3_aa: CSARFAAGGREQYF
j_call: TRBJ2-7; v_call: TRBV5-8; cdr3_aa: CASSLEGGLSAYEQYF
j_call: TRBJ1-1; v_call: TRBV13; cdr3_aa: CACSLVRGQNTEAFF
j_call: TRBJ2-7; v_call: TRBV7-2; cdr3_aa: CASSSLDRGYEQYF
j_call: TRBJ2-1; v_call: TRBV4-2; cdr3_aa: CASREGETYNEQFF
j_call: TRBJ2-7; v_call: TRBV7-2; cdr3_aa: CASSWGTSGGNYEQYF
j_call: TRBJ1-1; v_call: TRBV12-3/TRBV12-4; cdr3_aa: CASSLAGPPNTEAFF
j_call: TRBJ2-1; v_call: TRBV29-1; cdr3_aa: CSALGQGYDEQFF
j_call: TRBJ2-1; v_call: TRBV29-1; cdr3_aa: CSVDGQGSPYNEQFF
j_call: TRBJ2-1; v_call: TRBV25-1; cdr3_aa: CASSETLAGANEQFF
j_call: TRBJ1-1; v_call: TRBV12-3/TRBV12-4; cdr3_aa: CASSPYRGRVTEAFF
j_call: TRBJ1-2; v_call: TRBV5-1; cdr3_aa: CASSSGQPINYGYTF
j_call: TRBJ2-2; v_call: TRBV29-1; cdr3_aa: CSVAPGTGTGELFF
j_call: TRBJ1-5; v_call: TRBV10-3; cdr3_aa: CAISEEDDQPQHF
j_call: TRBJ2-4; v_call: TRBV5-5; cdr3_aa: CASRSGQGAAKNIQYF
j_call: TRBJ2-2; v_call: TRBV24-1; cdr3_aa: CATSDLSPATANTGELFF
j_call: TRBJ2-7; v_call: TRBV7-2; cdr3_aa: CASSPGAQREQYF
j_call: TRBJ2-7; v_call: TRBV7-9; cdr3_aa: CASSLDRGYEQYF
j_call: TRBJ2-5; v_call: TRBV19; cdr3_aa: CASSIFRGLDQETQYF
j_call: TRBJ2-6; v_call: TRBV6-5; cdr3_aa: CASSRGGQGNSGANVLTF
j_call: TRBJ2-7; v_call: TRBV5-1; cdr3_aa: CASSLGLASSYEQYF
j_call: TRBJ1-1; v_call: TRBV7-9; cdr3_aa: CASSFSRDTEAFF
j_call: TRBJ2-2; v_call: TRBV12-5; cdr3_aa: CASGSGQGNTGELFF
j_call: TRBJ2-3; v_call: TRBV7-7; cdr3_aa: CASSLATGPDTQYF
j_call: TRBJ2-1; v_call: TRBV7-2; cdr3_aa: CASSSGRSGNNERFF
j_call: TRBJ2-1; v_call: TRBV27; cdr3_aa: CASSSLPDRARNEQFF
j_call: TRBJ1-1; v_call: TRBV12-3/TRBV12-4; cdr3_aa: CASSLVNPGGDEAFF
j_call: TRBJ2-1; v_call: TRBV5-1; cdr3_aa: CASTIGTSGRNEQFF
j_call: TRBJ2-7; v_call: TRBV27; cdr3_aa: CASSFDGQSSYEQYF
j_call: TRBJ1-1; v_call: TRBV20-1; cdr3_aa: CSADAGTGGVWNTEAFF
j_call: TRBJ2-3; v_call: TRBV7-2; cdr3_aa: CASSLAPGGSSGDTQYF
j_call: TRBJ1-5; v_call: TRBV12-3/TRBV12-4; cdr3_aa: CASTENPEQPQHF